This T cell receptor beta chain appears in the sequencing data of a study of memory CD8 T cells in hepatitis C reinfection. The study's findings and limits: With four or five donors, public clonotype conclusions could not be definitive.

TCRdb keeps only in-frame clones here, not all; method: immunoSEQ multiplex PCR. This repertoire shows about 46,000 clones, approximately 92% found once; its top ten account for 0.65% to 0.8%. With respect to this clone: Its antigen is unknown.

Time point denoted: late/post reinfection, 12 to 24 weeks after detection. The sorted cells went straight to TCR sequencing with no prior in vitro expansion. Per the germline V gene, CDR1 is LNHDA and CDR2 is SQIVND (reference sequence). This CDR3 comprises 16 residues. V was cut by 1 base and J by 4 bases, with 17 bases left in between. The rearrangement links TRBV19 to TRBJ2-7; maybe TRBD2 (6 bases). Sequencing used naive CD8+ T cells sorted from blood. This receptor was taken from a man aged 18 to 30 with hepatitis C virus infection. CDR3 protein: CASSIGGASGPYEQYF. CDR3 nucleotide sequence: TGTGCCAGTAGTATAGGAGGAGCAAGCGGGCCTTACGAGCAGTACTTC.